The rows below give T cell receptor beta chains drawn from one sample of a study of T cells in Graves' hyperthyroidism and ophthalmopathy. TCRdb processed the multiplex PCR reads anew with MiXCR; each CDR3 protein has one entry. In the table there are some 550,000 distinct CDR3 sequences, approximately 15% of which are singletons. Material: blood. These receptors were collected from a woman aged 40 to 49 with Graves' ophthalmopathy. Each CDR3 is given without its conserved first and last residue.

CDR3 protein: ASSKAENTEAF
J gene: TRBJ1-1
V gene: TRBV5-1

CDR3 protein: ASSAEPGQKHYEQF
J gene: TRBJ2-1
V gene: TRBV18

CDR3 protein: ASSLGLAGGPGNNEQF
J gene: TRBJ2-1
V gene: TRBV3-1

CDR3 protein: ASSDGLYSGNTIY
J gene: TRBJ1-3
V gene: TRBV12-3/TRBV12-4

CDR3 protein: SAAGTANTETF
J gene: TRBJ1-1
V gene: TRBV20-1

CDR3 protein: ASSQLTSGEIDTQY
J gene: TRBJ2-3
V gene: TRBV3-1

CDR3 protein: ASSRTQAGRMNTEAF
J gene: TRBJ1-1
V gene: TRBV3-1

CDR3 protein: ASSLGRNEKLF
J gene: TRBJ1-4
V gene: TRBV13

CDR3 protein: SARGPGYTDTQY
J gene: TRBJ2-3
V gene: TRBV20-1

CDR3 protein: ASSSTRGVLYNEQF
J gene: TRBJ2-1
V gene: TRBV7-9

CDR3 protein: AWSGRLAGIYEQF
J gene: TRBJ2-1
V gene: TRBV30

CDR3 protein: ASSFASGTLRAYEQY
J gene: TRBJ2-7
V gene: TRBV7-8

CDR3 protein: ASSPAPMTRFTDYGYT
J gene: TRBJ1-2
V gene: TRBV11-1

CDR3 protein: ASSQGDAGGELF
J gene: TRBJ2-2
V gene: TRBV5-5

CDR3 protein: ASSTGGSTEAF
J gene: TRBJ1-1
V gene: TRBV12-3/TRBV12-4

CDR3 protein: ASSLGRVGTTINEQF
J gene: TRBJ2-1
V gene: TRBV7-6

CDR3 protein: ASSLRLAGGGDTQY
J gene: TRBJ2-3
V gene: TRBV11-2

CDR3 protein: ASSVDSMNTEAF
J gene: TRBJ1-1
V gene: TRBV5-4

CDR3 protein: ASSLRDSWVKPNEQF
J gene: TRBJ2-1
V gene: TRBV6-1

CDR3 protein: ATAGQGLSNTEAF
J gene: TRBJ1-1
V gene: TRBV2

CDR3 protein: SADLAGGPDGGDTQY
J gene: TRBJ2-3
V gene: TRBV20-1

CDR3 protein: ASSFGGRTDTQY
J gene: TRBJ2-3
V gene: TRBV27

CDR3 protein: AWNGQGDQPQH
J gene: TRBJ1-5
V gene: TRBV30

CDR3 protein: ASSESGQALYGYT
J gene: TRBJ1-2
V gene: TRBV2

CDR3 protein: ASSLGANSYNEQF
J gene: TRBJ2-1
V gene: TRBV7-2

CDR3 protein: ASSPGLGTGGPDTQY
J gene: TRBJ2-3
V gene: TRBV18

CDR3 protein: ASGRSSGASVLT
J gene: TRBJ2-6
V gene: TRBV30

CDR3 protein: ASSARPRTADEQY
J gene: TRBJ2-7
V gene: TRBV7-8

CDR3 protein: ASSYNGFERAQGEAF
J gene: TRBJ1-1
V gene: TRBV5-4

CDR3 protein: ASSPPGGQYTGELF
J gene: TRBJ2-2
V gene: TRBV7-9

CDR3 protein: SAPRSGADTQY
J gene: TRBJ2-3
V gene: TRBV20-1

CDR3 protein: ATLGTGQGPPGVGYNEQF
J gene: TRBJ2-1
V gene: TRBV6-1

CDR3 protein: ASSFLPYSGRGYEQY
J gene: TRBJ2-7
V gene: TRBV27

CDR3 protein: ASSYFRNRANTGELF
J gene: TRBJ2-2
V gene: TRBV6-5

CDR3 protein: ASSLVSLAGGQETQY
J gene: TRBJ2-5
V gene: TRBV7-8

CDR3 protein: ASSYSVGGSTEAF
J gene: TRBJ1-1
V gene: TRBV6-5

CDR3 protein: ASSFETGSSYNEQF
J gene: TRBJ2-1
V gene: TRBV5-1

CDR3 protein: SADPSGNHNEQF
J gene: TRBJ2-1
V gene: TRBV20-1

CDR3 protein: ATGGDRGLSPLH
J gene: TRBJ1-6
V gene: TRBV28

CDR3 protein: ASRPSLRLLTDTQY
J gene: TRBJ2-3
V gene: TRBV2

CDR3 protein: ASSLAGVRYEQY
J gene: TRBJ2-7
V gene: TRBV11-2

CDR3 protein: ASSFNLPGSEQY
J gene: TRBJ2-7
V gene: TRBV7-2

CDR3 protein: SARVPGNGETQY
J gene: TRBJ2-5
V gene: TRBV20-1

CDR3 protein: SHDSRSQETQY
J gene: TRBJ2-5
V gene: TRBV20-1

CDR3 protein: ASSSRQALATEAF
J gene: TRBJ1-1
V gene: TRBV5-6

CDR3 protein: ASSIDHRAATEAF
J gene: TRBJ1-1
V gene: TRBV19

CDR3 protein: ASSSLSGGPDEQF
J gene: TRBJ2-1
V gene: TRBV11-2

CDR3 protein: SASLGNSNQPQH
J gene: TRBJ1-5
V gene: TRBV20-1

CDR3 protein: ATSRGGNSALYTDTQY
J gene: TRBJ2-3
V gene: TRBV15

CDR3 protein: ASSLDGGGYDTEAF
J gene: TRBJ1-1
V gene: TRBV11-2

CDR3 protein: ASSPIFRRTYEQY
J gene: TRBJ2-7
V gene: TRBV7-2